The 4 T cell receptor beta chains listed next were all sequenced from one sample in a study of siplizumab effects on memory and regulatory T cells. Profiling relied on immunoSEQ multiplex PCR, and the TCRdb table lists in-frame clones only, not all of them. The sample lists about 100,000 clones; about 94% were seen once. The material sequenced was Tregs sorted from blood. These receptors were taken from a human donor in good health.

This clone is medium-sized. This chain connects TRBV6-1 to TRBJ1-3; D is undetermined. The germline CDR1 and CDR2 sequences are MNHNS and SASEGT. This CDR3 is 14 amino acids long. The V end lost 5 bases, the J end lost 0 bases, and 8 bases lay between the germline ends. The CDR3: CASSSGGSGNTIYF. The CDR3 DNA reads TGTGCCAGCAGTAGTGGAGGCTCTGGAAACACCATATATTTT.

This rearrangement joins TRBV7-2 to TRBJ2-7; D is unresolved. The germline gives CDR1 SGHTA, CDR2 FQGNSA. Trimming cost V 2 bases and J 7 bases, with 15 bases left between them. The CDR3 is 14 residues long. The CDR3 nucleotides are TGTGCCAGCAGCTTAACGAGCGCGCTTAGGGAGCAGTACTTC. Translated, it gives CASSLTSALREQYF.

The chain recombines TRBV6-6 with TRBJ1-1, with D possibly being TRBD1 (6 bases). The CDR3 sequence is 15 residues long. Germline V gene sequence: CDR1 MNHNY, CDR2 SVGAGI (reference sequence). The V gene lost 6 bases and the J gene lost 5 bases, with 19 bases spanning the gap. The CDR3: CASRPPGGVRTEAFF. CDR3 bases: TGTGCCAGCAGACCTCCGGGGGGCGTAAGGACTGAAGCTTTCTTT.

The CDR3 region is CASTETGLSFF. CDR3 in DNA: TGTGCCAGCACGGAGACGGGGCTTTCGTTCTTC. The V gene is TRBV6-6, the J gene TRBJ2-1; D is perhaps TRBD1 or TRBD2 (5 bases each). CDR3 length: 11 amino acids. Per the germline V gene, CDR1 is MNHNY and CDR2 is SVGAGI (reference sequence). Trimming cost V 7 bases and J 15 bases, with 16 bases left between them.